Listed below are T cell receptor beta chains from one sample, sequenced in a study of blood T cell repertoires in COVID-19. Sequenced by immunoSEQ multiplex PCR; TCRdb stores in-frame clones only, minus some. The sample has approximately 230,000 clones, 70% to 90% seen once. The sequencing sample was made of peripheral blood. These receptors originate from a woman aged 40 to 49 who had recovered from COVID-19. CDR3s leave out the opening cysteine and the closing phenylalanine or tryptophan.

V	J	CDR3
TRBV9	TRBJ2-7	ASSPHGLTGYEQY
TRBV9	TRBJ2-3	ASSRGLSADTQY
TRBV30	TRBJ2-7	AWSDKNEQY
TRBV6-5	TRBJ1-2	ASSPDRGRQGYT
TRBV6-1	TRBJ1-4	ASSDPRDSTS
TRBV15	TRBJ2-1	ATSRDRGTSGSSYNEQF
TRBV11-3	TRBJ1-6	ASRQGFPRSPLH
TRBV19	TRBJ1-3	ASSHRGTGNTIY
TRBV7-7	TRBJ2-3	ASSSTGGSTDTQY
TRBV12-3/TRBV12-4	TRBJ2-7	ASSQDSPYEQY
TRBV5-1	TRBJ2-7	ASSPGTGTYEQY
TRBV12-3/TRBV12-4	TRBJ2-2	ASRPGGPGELF
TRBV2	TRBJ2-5	AGQNRLAETQY
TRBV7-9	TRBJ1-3	ASSPTGDSGNTIY
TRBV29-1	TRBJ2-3	RVGFSTDTQY
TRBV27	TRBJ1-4	ASRLTATNEKLF
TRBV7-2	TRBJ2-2	ASSLAPGYTGELF
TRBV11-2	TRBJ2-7	ASSLIQVAYEQY
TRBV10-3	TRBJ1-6	AISELGAPLH
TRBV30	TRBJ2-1	AWSVGLAGKVQF
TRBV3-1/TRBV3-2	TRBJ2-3	ASSRASTDTQY
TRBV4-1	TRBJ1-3	ASSHPSGRAAAGNTIY
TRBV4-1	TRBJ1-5	ASSQESGRGNQPQH
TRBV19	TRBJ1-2	ASSLDRGLNYGYT
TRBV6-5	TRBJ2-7	ASKTSGRYYEQY
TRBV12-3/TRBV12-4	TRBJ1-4	ASSLSWTEKLF
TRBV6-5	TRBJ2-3	ASNVAGETDTQY
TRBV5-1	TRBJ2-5	ASSPGTSASVETQY
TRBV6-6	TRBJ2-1	ASSPTSGRAFGVNEQF
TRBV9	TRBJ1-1	ASSVSQDKGTEAF
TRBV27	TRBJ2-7	ASSSRTERSYEQY
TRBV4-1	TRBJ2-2	ASSPTGAASTGELF
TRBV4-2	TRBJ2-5	ASSRELGQETQY
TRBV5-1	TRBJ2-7	ASSWTGKGSYEQY
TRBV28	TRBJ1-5	ASSLPGGSNQPQH
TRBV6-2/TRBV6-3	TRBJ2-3	ASSFTGGAADTQY
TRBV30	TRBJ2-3	AWSEMTGGEVDTQY
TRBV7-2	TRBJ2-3	ASSRSGVADTQY
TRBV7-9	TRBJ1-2	ASSLTGQGSFYGYT
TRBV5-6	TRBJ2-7	ASSFSLSSYEQY
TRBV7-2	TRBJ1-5	ASSLGENQPQH
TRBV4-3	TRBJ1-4	ASSITGSTNEKLF
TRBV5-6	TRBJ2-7	ASSLVGAGYYEQY
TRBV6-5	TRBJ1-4	ASGWGGATEF
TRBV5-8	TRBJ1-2	ASSSRTGGNYGYT
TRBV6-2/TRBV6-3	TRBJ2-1	ASSLATTRNEQF
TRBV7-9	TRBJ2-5	ASSMDRGVETQY
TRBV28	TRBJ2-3	ASSQSGQSTDTQY
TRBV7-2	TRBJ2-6	ASSFSGTGVRSGANVLT
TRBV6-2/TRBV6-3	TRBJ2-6	ASSYYQVFDVLT
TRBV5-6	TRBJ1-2	ASSLGRGWSNYGYT
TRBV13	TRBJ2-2	ASSPGQGVHGELF